This entry concerns a single T cell receptor beta chain. What it binds is not known. The record originates from a study of resident and recirculating memory T cells in vitiligo. No change in lesions over the prior 6 months defined stable disease. Patients who had received treatment within the previous three months were excluded. TCRdb's table, derived via immunoSEQ multiplex PCR, lists solely in-frame clones and lacks some. The table lists some 70,000 clones, about 89% of them singletons, with around 4.7% in the top ten. Regarding the study as a whole: Vitiligo lesions lacked a unique dominant clone, and clonality varied. TCR sequences were not conserved across biopsy sites or patients.

The CDR3 covers 16 residues. V was pared by 0 bases and J by 1 base, with 13 bases between. Germline values: CDR1 SGHNT, CDR2 YYREEE (reference sequence). This TCR came from a male donor with vitiligo. Sequenced input: blood. The rearrangement uses TRBV5-4 and TRBJ2-5; tentatively, D is TRBD1 (5 bases). The CDR3 DNA sequence: TGTGCCAGCAGCTTGGCCAGGGCACTGGGCCAAGAGACCCAGTACTTC. It specifies CASSLARALGQETQYF.